The TCR beta chain described here comes from a study of T-cell memory formation after mild COVID-19. Study information: Clusters were largely donor specific. Whole-study results and caveats: In pre-infection memory, a portion of responding clones appeared, which suggested that cross-reactive memory joined. The study found contracting CD4+ clones mainly in CM and EM and contracting CD8+ clones in EMRA. Among clones contracting day 15 to 85, CD4/CD8 was balanced, whereas later expanders leaned CD4+.

Points on this clonotype: The antigen remains undetermined.

This CDR3 has 13 residues. Germline CDR1 MDHEN, CDR2 SYDVKM. The ends were cut back, 6 bases at V and 1 base at J, with 9 bases in the middle. TCRdb re-called the 5' RACE reads with MiXCR, one entry per CDR3 protein. The repertoire holds about 340,000 distinct CDR3 sequences, with 20% to 25% as singletons. The chain recombines TRBV28 with TRBJ1-1, with no clear D. The sequenced sample consisted of PBMCs or a T cell subset sorted from them (not recorded which). This sequence was found in a man younger than 30 who had mild COVID-19 (a few samples of this study predate the infection). Cell type and time point are not known. CDR3 protein: CASRIETNTEAFF. The CDR3 region has the DNA TGTGCCAGCAGAATTGAAACGAACACTGAAGCTTTCTTT.